These 7 T cell receptor beta chains share one sample of origin, sequenced in a study of beta chain features in type 1 diabetes. The whole isolated RNA underwent reverse transcription, so sequencing captured expressed TCRB transcripts. The repertoire was sequenced with immunoSEQ multiplex PCR; TCRdb's copy has only in-frame clones and lacks some. Seen here are tens of thousands of clones, under 45% observed once, and the top ten hold more than 1.4%. These receptors have no known antigen. Broader study findings: The study found moderately but significantly shorter TCRB CDR3s in all four CD4+ subsets of Type 1 diabetes patients.

The sample consisted of Tregs from blood. The origin of the receptors is a young man with type 1 diabetes.

This sequence joins TRBV27 and TRBJ1-1, with 9 bases lining up with TRBD1. Per the germline V gene, CDR1 is MNHEY and CDR2 is SMNVEV (reference sequence). J gave up 1 base and V 2 bases, and 8 bases lay outside the gene matches. The CDR3 is made up of 17 amino acids. CDR3 loop: CASSLAQAGQGNTEAFF. CDR3 nucleotide sequence: TGTGCCAGCAGTTTAGCCCAAGCGGGACAGGGGAACACTGAAGCTTTCTTT.

This clone was seen only once. V and J are TRBV5-1 and TRBJ2-1, with TRBD2 matching over 11 bases. CDR3 size: 18 residues. Germline V gene lookup returns CDR1 SGHRS and CDR2 YFSETQ. V was clipped by 2 bases and J by 0 bases; unmatched bases: 7. The CDR3 region has the DNA TGCGCCAGCAGCTTCTTAACTAGCGGGGGCCTCTCCTACAATGAGCAGTTCTTC. The encoded protein is CASSFLTSGGLSYNEQFF.

The chain is built from TRBV18 and TRBJ2-7; tentative D call: TRBD1 (6 bases). The V gene's germline CDR1 is KGHSH and CDR2 LQKENI. Trimming shortened V by 3 bases and J by 2 bases, and 11 bases separated the two germline ends. The CDR3 runs 14 residues. Here the CDR3 DNA reads TGTGCCAGCTCACCCGGACAGAGACCCTACGAGCAGTACTTC. This sequence encodes CASSPGQRPYEQYF.

The CDR3 bases are TGCGCCAGCAGCCCCGGGACAGGTCGGTCTGGCTACACCTTC. Protein: CASSPGTGRSGYTF. The V gene is TRBV5-1, the J gene TRBJ1-2; 8 bases match TRBD1. Germline loops: CDR1 SGHRS, CDR2 YFSETQ. The CDR3 contains 14 residues. J was trimmed by 7 bases and V by 4 bases; bases with no gene match: 9.

In its sample, this clone was seen a few times. Here the CDR3 DNA reads TGTGCCAGCAGCTTTACAGGGGTTGGGGAGCAGTACTTC. Residues: CASSFTGVGEQYF. The V gene is TRBV11-2, the J gene TRBJ2-7, with TRBD1 matching over 7 bases. Germline values: CDR1 SGHAT, CDR2 FQNNGV. Germline trimming cut 3 bases from V and 7 bases from J; bases unmatched to any gene: 6. The CDR3 is 13 residues long. The whole variable domain, remainder taken from reference TRBV11-2 and TRBJ2-7, is EAGVAQSPRYKIIEKRQSVAFWCNPISGHATLYWYQQILGQGPKLLIQFQNNGVVDDSQLPKDRFSAERLKGVDSTLKIQPAKLEDSAVYLCASSFTGVGEQYFGPGTRLTVT.

This sequence joins TRBV19 and TRBJ2-7; a possible D gene is TRBD1 (6 bases). CDR1 and CDR2 (germline): LNHDA, SQIVND (reference sequence). The CDR3 is 15 amino acids. The V and J ends lost 2 bases and 5 bases respectively, with 16 bases between them. CDR3 sequence: CASSISRQATNEQYF. DNA of the CDR3: TGTGCCAGTAGTATATCCCGACAGGCTACCAACGAGCAGTACTTC. The full variable domain, in which reference TRBV19 and TRBJ2-7 provide the parts outside the CDR3, is DGGITQSPKYLFRKEGQNVTLSCEQNLNHDAMYWYRQDPGQGLRLIYYSQIVNDFQKGDIAEGYSVSREKKESFPLTVTSAQKNPTAFYLCASSISRQATNEQYFGPGTRLTVT.

CDR3 residues: CASSEEQGNQPQHF. CDR3 nucleotide sequence: TGTGCCAGCAGTGAGGAACAGGGCAATCAGCCCCAGCATTTT. The chain recombines TRBV2 with TRBJ1-5; tentatively, D is TRBD1 (5 bases). Trimming left V 3 bases short and J 2 bases short, with 8 bases between. The length of the CDR3 is 14 residues. The germline CDR1 and CDR2 sequences are SNHLY and FYNNEI.